The subject of this entry is one T cell receptor beta chain. This entry is derived from a study of blood T cell repertoires in COVID-19. The overall study: COVID-19 samples collected from the United States, Italy and Spain covered acute and convalescent phases.

Source study methods: Amplification with reference gene primers provided the estimates of nucleated cell counts. Generated by immunoSEQ multiplex PCR, the TCRdb table keeps only in-frame clones and is missing some. V and J calls and clone size follow that table, whereas D and trimming were derived from the DNA. Of 490,000 or so clones listed, approximately 91% are singletons. The CDR3 is 13 residues long. Trimming left V 6 bases short and J 8 bases short, with 15 bases between. Germline assignment: CDR1 SGHRS and CDR2 YFSETQ. Cohorts were determined from participant-reported clinical history. Before being deemed recovered, Cohort 3 donors had two negative PCRs, clearance, or symptom resolution.

J is TRBJ1-3 and V is TRBV5-1; no definite D call. The source material was PBMCs or T cells enriched from blood (not recorded which). The receptor comes from a woman aged 60 to 75 who had recovered from COVID-19. Written as DNA, the CDR3 is TGCGCCAGCACCGCATCCACCGGGGACACCATATATTTT. Protein: CASTASTGDTIYF. Full variable domain (rest looked up from reference TRBV5-1 and TRBJ1-3): KAGVTQTPRYLIKTRGQQVTLSCSPISGHRSVSWYQQTPGQGLQFLFEYFSETQRNKGNFPGRFSGRQFSNSRSEMNVSTLELGDSALYLCASTASTGDTIYFGEGSWLTVV.